This is a list of T cell receptor beta chains from one sample in a study of graft-versus-host responses after intestinal transplantation. No antigen has been assigned to these receptors. The protocol was immunoSEQ multiplex PCR, while the TCRdb copy is restricted to in-frame clones and leaves out a portion. The table shows 75,000 to 95,000 clones, with under 95% occurring only once. The material sequenced was unstimulated CD8+ T cells sorted from spleen or lymph node cells, taken before intestinal transplant. The receptors were gathered from a human donor who received an intestinal transplant. CDR3s include the opening cysteine and the closing phenylalanine or tryptophan. Fields, in order: CDR3 protein, CDR3 DNA, V gene, clone size, D gene, J gene, CDR3 length. D genes are given only for firm matches. A clone size is listed for some rows: how often the clone was seen (once, few, many), or a class if it is expanded.

CDR3aa: CASSKGGILSEQYF
CDR3nt: TGTGCCAGCTCGAAGGGAGGGATCCTCTCCGAGCAGTACTTC
v_gene: TRBV27
abundance: .
d_gene: TRBD2
j_gene: TRBJ2-7
len: 14

CDR3aa: CASSLAEMNTEAFF
CDR3nt: TGTGCCAGCAGTTTAGCAGAAATGAACACTGAAGCTTTCTTT
v_gene: TRBV27
abundance: once
d_gene: .
j_gene: TRBJ1-1
len: 14

CDR3aa: CASGLIAQGIGTEAFF
CDR3nt: TGTGCTAGTGGTTTGATAGCACAGGGTATTGGGACTGAAGCTTTCTTT
v_gene: TRBV12-5
abundance: .
d_gene: .
j_gene: TRBJ1-1
len: 16

CDR3aa: CASSQDHMGGPGEQYF
CDR3nt: TGCGCCAGCAGCCAAGATCATATGGGGGGGCCAGGTGAGCAGTACTTC
v_gene: TRBV4-3
abundance: .
d_gene: .
j_gene: TRBJ2-7
len: 16

CDR3aa: CASIEGRGSLDGYTF
CDR3nt: TGTGCCAGCATCGAAGGTAGGGGATCTCTCGATGGCTACACCTTC
v_gene: TRBV2
abundance: .
d_gene: .
j_gene: TRBJ1-2
len: 15

CDR3aa: CASSLGARAYEQYF
CDR3nt: TGTGCCAGCAGTTTAGGGGCCAGGGCCTACGAGCAGTACTTC
v_gene: TRBV27
abundance: .
d_gene: .
j_gene: TRBJ2-7
len: 14

CDR3aa: CASSKQTVSTEAFF
CDR3nt: TGTGCCAGCAGCAAACAGACAGTCAGCACTGAAGCTTTCTTT
v_gene: TRBV11-2
abundance: .
d_gene: .
j_gene: TRBJ1-1
len: 14

CDR3aa: CASSDPGGGRRSNQPQHF
CDR3nt: TGTGCCAGCAGCGACCCCGGGGGGGGGCGGAGGAGCAATCAGCCCCAGCATTTT
v_gene: TRBV7-8
abundance: .
d_gene: .
j_gene: TRBJ1-5
len: 18

CDR3aa: CASSGTAADTQYF
CDR3nt: TGTGCCAGCAGCGGGACAGCAGCAGATACGCAGTATTTT
v_gene: TRBV11-1
abundance: .
d_gene: TRBD1
j_gene: TRBJ2-3
len: 13

CDR3aa: CASTTGSHQPQHF
CDR3nt: TGTGCCAGCACGACAGGGTCCCACCAGCCCCAGCATTTT
v_gene: TRBV2
abundance: .
d_gene: TRBD1
j_gene: TRBJ1-5
len: 13

CDR3aa: CAWMRVAEAFF
CDR3nt: TGTGCCTGGATGAGGGTCGCTGAAGCTTTCTTT
v_gene: TRBV30
abundance: .
d_gene: .
j_gene: TRBJ1-1
len: 11

CDR3aa: CASSPPTDTGESQETQYF
CDR3nt: TGTGCCAGCTCACCACCCACCGACACAGGGGAATCGCAAGAGACCCAGTACTTC
v_gene: TRBV18
abundance: .
d_gene: TRBD1
j_gene: TRBJ2-5
len: 18

CDR3aa: CASSPSGVGYEQYF
CDR3nt: TGTGCCAGCAGCCCCTCGGGGGTAGGGTACGAGCAGTACTTC
v_gene: TRBV9
abundance: .
d_gene: .
j_gene: TRBJ2-7
len: 14

CDR3aa: CASRSGYTEAFF
CDR3nt: TGTGCCAGCCGGTCGGGGTACACTGAAGCTTTCTTT
v_gene: TRBV11-2
abundance: .
d_gene: .
j_gene: TRBJ1-1
len: 12

CDR3aa: CASSLERFDTEAFF
CDR3nt: TGTGCCAGCAGCTTGGAACGGTTTGACACTGAAGCTTTCTTT
v_gene: TRBV5-6
abundance: .
d_gene: .
j_gene: TRBJ1-1
len: 14

CDR3aa: CASSFHLNKQGYEQYF
CDR3nt: TGTGCCAGCAGCTTTCATCTAAACAAGCAGGGGTACGAGCAGTACTTC
v_gene: TRBV11-2
abundance: .
d_gene: .
j_gene: TRBJ2-7
len: 16

CDR3aa: CAWSSLNEQYF
CDR3nt: TGTGCCTGGAGTTCTCTAAACGAGCAGTACTTC
v_gene: TRBV30
abundance: .
d_gene: .
j_gene: TRBJ2-7
len: 11

CDR3aa: CASSYSVSGQPQHF
CDR3nt: TGTGCCAGCAGTTACTCGGTTTCCGGGCAGCCCCAGCATTTT
v_gene: TRBV6-5
abundance: .
d_gene: .
j_gene: TRBJ1-5
len: 14

CDR3aa: CASRFNVTGARASYEQYF
CDR3nt: TGCGCCAGCAGGTTCAATGTGACAGGGGCACGCGCTTCCTACGAGCAGTACTTC
v_gene: TRBV10-1
abundance: .
d_gene: TRBD1
j_gene: TRBJ2-7
len: 18

CDR3aa: CASSFIDTPYNEQFF
CDR3nt: TGTGCCAGCAGCTTTATAGACACCCCCTACAATGAGCAGTTCTTC
v_gene: TRBV7-2
abundance: .
d_gene: .
j_gene: TRBJ2-1
len: 15

CDR3aa: CASSLDVGGGYEQYF
CDR3nt: TGTGCCAGCAGCTTAGATGTCGGGGGGGGCTACGAGCAGTACTTC
v_gene: TRBV11-2
abundance: once
d_gene: TRBD2
j_gene: TRBJ2-7
len: 15

CDR3aa: CASSHGQASAVSFF
CDR3nt: TGCGCCAGCAGCCATGGACAGGCTTCTGCGGTGTCTTTCTTT
v_gene: TRBV4-1
abundance: once
d_gene: TRBD1
j_gene: TRBJ1-1
len: 14

CDR3aa: CASSKLGQEGSPLHF
CDR3nt: TGTGCCAGCAGCAAATTGGGACAGGAGGGATCACCCCTCCACTTT
v_gene: TRBV21-1
abundance: .
d_gene: .
j_gene: TRBJ1-6
len: 15

CDR3aa: CAWSVQSSNEQYF
CDR3nt: TGTGCCTGGAGTGTACAGTCGTCCAACGAGCAGTACTTC
v_gene: TRBV30
abundance: .
d_gene: .
j_gene: TRBJ2-7
len: 13

CDR3aa: CASSLGTGPALQQYF
CDR3nt: TGCGCCAGCAGCTTGGGGACAGGCCCCGCATTACAGCAGTACTTC
v_gene: TRBV5-1
abundance: .
d_gene: TRBD1
j_gene: TRBJ2-7
len: 15

CDR3aa: CATRDYGYTF
CDR3nt: TGTGCCACCAGGGACTATGGCTACACCTTC
v_gene: TRBV30
abundance: .
d_gene: .
j_gene: TRBJ1-2
len: 10

CDR3aa: CASSPAGTGGDTQYF
CDR3nt: TGTGCCAGCAGCCCTGCCGGGACAGGGGGAGATACGCAGTATTTT
v_gene: TRBV9
abundance: .
d_gene: TRBD1
j_gene: TRBJ2-3
len: 15

CDR3aa: CASSVSREGDSEAFF
CDR3nt: TGTGCCAGCAGCGTTAGCCGGGAGGGGGACTCTGAAGCTTTCTTT
v_gene: TRBV9
abundance: .
d_gene: .
j_gene: TRBJ1-1
len: 15

CDR3aa: CASSQLFPPQGPYNEQFF
CDR3nt: TGCGCCAGCAGCCAACTCTTCCCTCCGCAGGGGCCCTACAATGAGCAGTTCTTC
v_gene: TRBV4-1
abundance: .
d_gene: .
j_gene: TRBJ2-1
len: 18

CDR3aa: CASSEGQQYF
CDR3nt: TGTGCCAGCAGTGAGGGCCAGCAGTACTTC
v_gene: TRBV6-1
abundance: few
d_gene: .
j_gene: TRBJ2-7
len: 10

CDR3aa: CASRLAGVTDTQYF
CDR3nt: TGTGCCAGTCGACTAGCGGGGGTGACAGATACGCAGTATTTT
v_gene: TRBV19
abundance: .
d_gene: TRBD2
j_gene: TRBJ2-3
len: 14

CDR3aa: CASRGGVNGYTF
CDR3nt: TGTGCCAGCCGGGGGGGGGTTAATGGCTACACCTTC
v_gene: TRBV27
abundance: .
d_gene: .
j_gene: TRBJ1-2
len: 12

CDR3aa: CASSQDRSTDTQYF
CDR3nt: TGTGCCAGCAGCCAAGATCGGAGCACAGATACGCAGTATTTT
v_gene: TRBV14
abundance: .
d_gene: .
j_gene: TRBJ2-3
len: 14

CDR3aa: CATSRGEYGLAGALYQETQYF
CDR3nt: TGTGCCACCAGCAGAGGGGAGTACGGGCTAGCGGGGGCCCTGTACCAAGAGACCCAGTACTTC
v_gene: TRBV15
abundance: .
d_gene: TRBD2
j_gene: TRBJ2-5
len: 21

CDR3aa: CASSPRLAGGPDTQYF
CDR3nt: TGTGCCAGCAGCCCTAGACTAGCGGGGGGCCCAGATACGCAGTATTTT
v_gene: TRBV7-8
abundance: .
d_gene: TRBD2
j_gene: TRBJ2-3
len: 16

CDR3aa: CSVEDRDRGPEQYF
CDR3nt: TGCAGCGTTGAAGACCGGGACAGGGGGCCCGAGCAGTACTTC
v_gene: TRBV29-1
abundance: .
d_gene: TRBD1
j_gene: TRBJ2-7
len: 14

CDR3aa: CASSPRTVATNEKLFF
CDR3nt: TGTGCCAGCAGCCCCCGGACAGTCGCAACTAATGAAAAACTGTTTTTT
v_gene: TRBV7-2
abundance: .
d_gene: .
j_gene: TRBJ1-4
len: 16

CDR3aa: CASSPRTSGGNTYNEQFF
CDR3nt: TGTGCCAGCAGCCCCCGGACTAGCGGGGGAAACACCTACAATGAGCAGTTCTTC
v_gene: TRBV7-9
abundance: once
d_gene: TRBD2
j_gene: TRBJ2-1
len: 18

CDR3aa: CASSQGDGMTDTQYF
CDR3nt: TGCGCCAGCAGCCAGGGAGACGGGATGACAGATACGCAGTATTTT
v_gene: TRBV4-3
abundance: .
d_gene: .
j_gene: TRBJ2-3
len: 15

CDR3aa: CASSLFASGKETQYF
CDR3nt: TGTGCCAGCAGCTTATTTGCTAGCGGGAAAGAGACCCAGTACTTC
v_gene: TRBV11-2
abundance: .
d_gene: TRBD2
j_gene: TRBJ2-5
len: 15

CDR3aa: CASSLYGEGGELFF
CDR3nt: TGTGCCAGCAGTTTATACGGCGAGGGCGGGGAGCTGTTTTTT
v_gene: TRBV27
abundance: medium-sized
d_gene: .
j_gene: TRBJ2-2
len: 14

CDR3aa: CASNRLAGGSYNEQFF
CDR3nt: TGCGCCAGCAACCGACTAGCGGGGGGCTCCTACAATGAGCAGTTCTTC
v_gene: TRBV10-2
abundance: once
d_gene: TRBD2
j_gene: TRBJ2-1
len: 16

CDR3aa: CASSKRRGWKAFF
CDR3nt: TGTGCCAGCAGCAAACGCAGGGGCTGGAAAGCTTTCTTT
v_gene: TRBV21-1
abundance: once
d_gene: .
j_gene: TRBJ1-1
len: 13

CDR3aa: CASSFSTSGVAGELFF
CDR3nt: TGTGCCAGCAGTTTTTCGACTAGCGGGGTTGCCGGGGAGCTGTTTTTT
v_gene: TRBV27
abundance: .
d_gene: TRBD2
j_gene: TRBJ2-2
len: 16

CDR3aa: CASSQDESGTYEQYF
CDR3nt: TGCGCCAGCAGCCAAGATGAGTCGGGGACCTACGAGCAGTACTTC
v_gene: TRBV4-3
abundance: .
d_gene: .
j_gene: TRBJ2-7
len: 15

CDR3aa: CASSLGVFGRVNTEAFF
CDR3nt: TGTGCCAGCAGTTTAGGAGTCTTCGGCAGGGTGAACACTGAAGCTTTCTTT
v_gene: TRBV27
abundance: .
d_gene: .
j_gene: TRBJ1-1
len: 17

CDR3aa: CASSPGHVESYGYTF
CDR3nt: TGTGCCAGCAGTCCGGGACACGTTGAGAGCTATGGCTACACCTTC
v_gene: TRBV27
abundance: .
d_gene: .
j_gene: TRBJ1-2
len: 15

CDR3aa: CASSFFTRGNTIYF
CDR3nt: TGTGCCAGCAGCTTCTTCACGAGGGGAAACACCATATATTTT
v_gene: TRBV7-9
abundance: .
d_gene: .
j_gene: TRBJ1-3
len: 14

CDR3aa: CSVETHSYGYTF
CDR3nt: TGCAGCGTAGAAACCCACTCCTATGGCTACACCTTC
v_gene: TRBV29-1
abundance: .
d_gene: .
j_gene: TRBJ1-2
len: 12

CDR3aa: CASSSATGIEEDTQYF
CDR3nt: TGTGCCAGCAGCTCCGCGACAGGGATTGAGGAAGATACGCAGTATTTT
v_gene: TRBV5-4
abundance: .
d_gene: TRBD1
j_gene: TRBJ2-3
len: 16

CDR3aa: CASSVLTGNNEQFF
CDR3nt: TGTGCCAGCAGCGTCTTGACAGGCAACAATGAGCAGTTCTTC
v_gene: TRBV7-2
abundance: .
d_gene: .
j_gene: TRBJ2-1
len: 14

CDR3aa: CASSIAQGDLGTNTEAFF
CDR3nt: TGTGCCAGTAGTATTGCACAGGGGGATTTGGGAACTAACACTGAAGCTTTCTTT
v_gene: TRBV19
abundance: .
d_gene: TRBD1
j_gene: TRBJ1-1
len: 18

CDR3aa: CASSPGTGITGELFF
CDR3nt: TGTGCCAGCAGCCCCGGGACAGGGATCACCGGGGAGCTGTTTTTT
v_gene: TRBV9
abundance: .
d_gene: TRBD1
j_gene: TRBJ2-2
len: 15

CDR3aa: CASSLSRDRGWDEQFF
CDR3nt: TGTGCCAGCAGCTTATCGCGGGACAGGGGTTGGGATGAGCAGTTCTTC
v_gene: TRBV7-9
abundance: .
d_gene: TRBD1
j_gene: TRBJ2-1
len: 16